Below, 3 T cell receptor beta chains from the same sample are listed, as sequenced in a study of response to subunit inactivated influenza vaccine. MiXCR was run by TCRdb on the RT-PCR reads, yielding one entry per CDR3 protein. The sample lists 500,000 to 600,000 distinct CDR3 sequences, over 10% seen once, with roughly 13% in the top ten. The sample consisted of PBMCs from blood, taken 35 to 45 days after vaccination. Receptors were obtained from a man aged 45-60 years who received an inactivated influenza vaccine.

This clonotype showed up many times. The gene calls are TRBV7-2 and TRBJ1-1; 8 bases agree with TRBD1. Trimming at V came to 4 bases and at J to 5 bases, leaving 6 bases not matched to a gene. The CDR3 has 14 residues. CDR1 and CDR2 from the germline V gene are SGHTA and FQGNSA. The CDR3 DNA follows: TGTGCCAGCAGCTCAATCAACAGGGGGACTGAAGCTTTCTTT. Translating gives CASSSINRGTEAFF. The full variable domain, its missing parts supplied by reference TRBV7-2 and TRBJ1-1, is GAGVSQSPSNKVTEKGKDVELRCDPISGHTALYWYRQSLGQGLEFLIYFQGNSAPDKSGLPSDRFSAERTGGSVSTLTIQRTQQEDSAVYLCASSSINRGTEAFFGQGTRLTVV.

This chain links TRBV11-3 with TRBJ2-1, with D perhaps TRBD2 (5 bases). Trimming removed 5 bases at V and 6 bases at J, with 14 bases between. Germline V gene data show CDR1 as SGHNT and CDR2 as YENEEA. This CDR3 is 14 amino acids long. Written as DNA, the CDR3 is TGTGCCAGCAGCCCTGGGAGAGGGTCCAATGAGCAGTTCTTC. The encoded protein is CASSPGRGSNEQFF.

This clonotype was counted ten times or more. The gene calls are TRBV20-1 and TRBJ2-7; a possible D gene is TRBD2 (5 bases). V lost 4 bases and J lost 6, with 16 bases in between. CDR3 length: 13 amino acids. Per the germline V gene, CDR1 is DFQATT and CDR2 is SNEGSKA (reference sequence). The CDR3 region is CSAKEGLSIEQYF. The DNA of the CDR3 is TGCAGTGCTAAAGAGGGATTATCTATCGAGCAGTACTTC.